The 11 T cell receptor beta chains below were found in one sample sequenced in a study of cytomegalovirus exposure and HLA in healthy donors. 13 Jbeta primers and 60 Vbeta primers were used for the PCR. Repertoires were generated with immunoSEQ multiplex PCR, while TCRdb's copy carries only in-frame clones and drops some. The repertoire holds under 250,000 clones, 78% seen once, with roughly 0.45% in the top ten. The sequencing input was PBMCs. The receptors shown here come from a boy between 10 and 17 years old in good health and CMV-seronegative.

This clone was detected only a few times. The V gene is TRBV4-1, the J gene TRBJ2-1; TRBD2 matches at 11 bases. This CDR3 has 17 residues. Trimming cost V 3 bases and J 0 bases; bases outside gene matches: 4. CDR1 and CDR2 from the germline V gene are MGHRA and YSYEKL. This CDR3 reads CASSQYTSGSSYNEQFF. The CDR3 DNA follows: TGCGCCAGCAGCCAGTATACTAGCGGGAGCTCCTACAATGAGCAGTTCTTC.

Concerning this clone itself: Germline and junction disagree at one end, which may indicate a read error. The gene calls are TRBV6-5 and TRBJ2-1; tentatively, D is TRBD2 (7 bases). CDR1 is MNHEY and CDR2 is SVGAGI in the germline V gene. CDR3 size: 12 residues. The CDR3 DNA sequence: TGTGCCAGCAGGAGGGGGAGGGGTGAGGAGTTCTTC. This gives the protein CASRRGRGEEFF.

This chain joins TRBV30 and TRBJ2-2; the D is unclear. CDR3 size: 11 residues. The V gene's germline CDR1 is GTSNPN and CDR2 SVGIG (reference sequence). Between the trimmed V and J ends, which lost 5 bases and 6 bases, there was a span of 7 bases. Written as DNA, the CDR3 is TGTGCCTGGTCGAGTGCCGGGGAGCTGTTTTTT. This sequence encodes CAWSSAGELFF.

About this clone itself: One end of the junction fails to match germline, which may point to a read error. The chain is built from TRBV5-1 and TRBJ2-1; D not resolved. Germline values: CDR1 SGHRS, CDR2 YFSETQ. This CDR3 is built from 14 residues. CDR3 in DNA: TGCGCCAGCAGCCTATCGTCTACCTACAATGAGCGGTTCTTC. Its protein is CASSLSSTYNERFF. Together with reference TRBV5-1 and TRBJ2-1, the CDR3 gives the full variable domain: KAGVTQTPRYLIKTRGQQVTLSCSPISGHRSVSWYQQTPGQGLQFLFEYFSETQRNKGNFPGRFSGRQFSNSRSEMNVSTLELGDSALYLCASSLSSTYNERFFGPGTRLTVL.

The V gene is TRBV11-2, the J gene TRBJ2-5; 10 positions match TRBD2. V lost 4 bases to trimming and J lost 1 base; unmatched junction nucleotides: 9. Germline lookup yields CDR1 SGHAT and CDR2 FQNNGV. CDR3 size: 17 residues. The CDR3 DNA sequence: TGTGCCAGCAGCTACACCTGGGGACTAGCGTTCCAAGAGACCCAGTACTTC. It yields the protein CASSYTWGLAFQETQYF.

This clone has only one observation. The genes are TRBV28 and TRBJ2-3; TRBD1 aligns across 7 bases. Germline assignment: CDR1 MDHEN and CDR2 SYDVKM. V shed 6 bases, J shed 2 bases, and the junction held 14 bases outside the gene matches. The CDR3 has 17 amino acids. The CDR3 nucleotides read TGTGCCAGCAGCCCCGGGACAGCTCGAGGGGACACAGATACGCAGTATTTT. Translating it yields CASSPGTARGDTDTQYF.

Details on this clone: Other DNA sequences in the sample encode the same CDR3. V usage is TRBV30 and J usage is TRBJ1-2, with a tentative D call TRBD1 (6 bases). Germline values: CDR1 GTSNPN, CDR2 SVGIG (reference sequence). CDR3 length: 13 amino acids. Trimming removed 2 bases from V and 4 bases from J, with 11 bases in between. Written as DNA, the CDR3 is TGTGCCTGGAGTCCTGGGGGCTTCTATGGCTACACCTTC. Encoded protein: CAWSPGGFYGYTF.

The rearrangement joins TRBV6-5 to TRBJ2-7; perhaps TRBD2 as D (6 bases). V was clipped by 6 bases and J by 4 bases, with 13 bases between them. Germline CDR1 MNHEY, CDR2 SVGAGI. This CDR3 region has 13 residues. As DNA, the CDR3 is TGTGCCAGCAGCCGGGGACTTAGGTACGAGCAGTACTTC. It translates to CASSRGLRYEQYF.

The chain couples TRBV7-2 to TRBJ2-1, with TRBD2 identical over 9 bases. V lost 7 bases to trimming and J lost 4 bases; unmatched junction nucleotides: 8. Looked up from germline, CDR1 is SGHTA and CDR2 is FQGNSA. The CDR3 contains 15 residues. Here the CDR3 reads CASTRLAGKYNEQFF. In DNA form, the CDR3 reads TGTGCCAGCACGCGCCTAGCGGGGAAGTACAATGAGCAGTTCTTC.

The gene calls are TRBV6-5 and TRBJ1-1; D is uncertain. Per germline, CDR1 MNHEY and CDR2 SVGAGI. The CDR3 totals 13 residues. V shed 10 bases and J shed 3 bases, with 15 bases lying between them. This CDR3 reads CATRRGGYTEAFF. The CDR3 DNA sequence: TGTGCCACCCGCCGTGGAGGTTACACTGAAGCTTTCTTT.

This chain joins TRBV6-1 and TRBJ2-3, with 9 bases identical to TRBD1. Germline V gene data show CDR1 as MNHNS and CDR2 as SASEGT. The CDR3 is 15 residues long. V was clipped by 2 bases and J by 5 bases; unmatched bases: 5. The CDR3 DNA is TGTGCCAGCAGTGAAACAGGGGGCGCCGGAGATACGCAGTATTTT. This encodes CASSETGGAGDTQYF.